The sequence of this T cell receptor beta chain was determined in a study of post-analysis software for immune sequencing data. V lost 5 bases and J lost 2; bases outside the gene matches: 9. This CDR3 region has 15 residues. The germline gives CDR1 MNHEY, CDR2 SMNVEV (reference sequence). General study results and limits: In patients, TRBV5-6, TRBV5-1 and TRBV20-1 belonged to roughly 5 TRBV segments found more frequently than in controls.

Turning to this clonotype: Its antigen is currently unknown.

Unique molecular identifiers were carried by the TCR beta cDNA libraries. Via MiXCR, TCRdb re-called the PCR reads, giving one row per CDR3 protein. In the table there are some 800,000 distinct CDR3 sequences, around 46% of which are singletons. The clonotype comes from a girl aged 5-17 years with multiple sclerosis. Sequencing was performed on blood. This chain links TRBV27 with TRBJ2-7, with 7 nucleotides matching TRBD2. The CDR3 nucleotides are TGTGCCAGCAGTACCACCGCGGGAGCCACCTACGAGCAGTACTTC. Its translation is CASSTTAGATYEQYF.